This TCR beta chain was observed in a study of CD8 T cells in Susac syndrome (dated by TCRdb to between 2019 and 2020). Context from the whole study: The study used repertoire sequencing to test whether antigen drove CD8+ T cell activation and differentiation in Susac syndrome. Clonality of the CD8+ T cell repertoire was compared between about a dozen healthy donors, roughly 14 Susac syndrome patients and around 16 multiple sclerosis patients. Here is what the overall study found, with its caveats: The TCR sequencing and HLA analysis was acknowledged to have included a relatively small number of individuals.

Trimming costs V 2 bases and J 6 bases, and their ends lie 12 bases apart. Including the terminal cysteine and phenylalanine, the CDR3 comprises 14 residues. The kept DNA is CDR3 alone, 42 bases in frame from the first base. The germline V gene yields MNHNS for CDR1 and SASEGT for CDR2. Concerning this clonotype: Its antigen remains unidentified. It has no much larger one-base neighbor in the sample; base qualities were not kept.

RNA was extracted using the RNeasy kit, and roughly 0.5 to 1 ug of the RNA was reverse transcribed with random hexamers. The immunoSEQ multiplex PCR assay, which covers 54 Vbeta and 13 Jbeta segments, was used to amplify TCR beta CDR3 regions. To correct PCR amplification bias, a synthetic template baseline was used for both primer optimization and computational correction. The study's processing was this. Reads were annotated to V, D and J genes according to IMGT and were analyzed with immunoSEQ Analyzer, with only productive sequences retained. To calculate clonality, Shannon entropy was normalized by log2 of the number of productive unique sequences and then subtracted from one. Public and private clones were assessed among the 100 most prevalent clones of each patient and control. A clone was defined as Susac-specific if it was absent from the healthy and MS cohorts, from some 1,100 published viral clones and from other ImmuneACCESS disease sequences. TCRdb trimmed the raw reads at Q25, called clones with MiXCR and kept productive beta chains. All rows with the same CDR3 protein become a single entry with the most common DNA and genes. TCRdb's processing, not the authors', yielded these V and J calls. The sample contains roughly 28,000 distinct CDR3 sequences, roughly 92% of them found a single time. About 0.27% of the sample lies in the top ten.

Peripheral blood CD8+ and CD4+ T cells from healthy donors, Susac syndrome patients and multiple sclerosis patients were profiled using high-throughput TCR beta sequencing. The healthy donors served as controls matched for age and sex. CD8+ TEMRA cells were enriched by FACS, while bulk CD8+ and CD4+ T cells were purified by magnetic negative isolation. Blood was collected in EDTA tubes and processed within 24 hours, with PBMCs isolated through density gradient centrifugation. PBMCs intended for TCR sequencing were frozen in liquid nitrogen and were later thawed in a 37 degrees C water bath. A purity of at least 90% was achieved for sorted or isolated CD4+, CD8+ and CD8+ TEMRA cells.

The receptor was isolated from a human donor in good health. Recombination linked TRBV6-1 to TRBJ2-3; the D gene may be TRBD1 or TRBD2, since each aligns over 5 bases. The sample was CD8+ T cells from PBMCs. In nucleotides, the sequence is TGTGCCAGCAGTGAAAATCGGGGCTCGGATACGCAGTATTTT. Translated, this is CASSENRGSDTQYF.